The 19 T cell receptor beta chains below were found in one sample sequenced in a study of cytomegalovirus exposure and HLA in healthy donors. The PCR was carried out with 60 Vbeta primers and 13 Jbeta primers. Sequenced by immunoSEQ multiplex PCR; TCRdb stores in-frame clones only, minus some. Of approximately 74,000 clones in the sample, 78% are singletons; the top ten hold approximately 9.9%. The sequenced material came from PBMCs. All receptors come from a man aged 35 to 55 in good health and CMV-seronegative.

This clone was found once. This rearrangement joins TRBV10-3 to TRBJ2-1, with 7 bases identical to TRBD1. Germline CDR1 and CDR2: ENHRY and SYGVKD. V was clipped by 8 bases and J by 5 bases; unmatched bases: 6. This CDR3 has 13 residues. The DNA for the CDR3 is TGTGCCATCCTGGGACAGCGAAACAATGAGCAGTTCTTC. Protein sequence: CAILGQRNNEQFF.

This clone was detected once. The chain employs TRBV6-5 and TRBJ2-5, with a tentative D call TRBD1 (6 bases). The J call may be wrong; the DNA end is better matched by TRBJ2-7. This CDR3 is 13 amino acids long. Germline CDR1 reads MNHEY; CDR2 reads SVGAGI. The CDR3 spells CASLDRSSYEQYF. The CDR3 region has the DNA TGTGCCAGCCTAGACAGGAGCTCCTACGAGCAGTACTTC.

The genes are TRBV15 and TRBJ2-1; 7 bases agree with TRBD2. Germline assignment: CDR1 LNHNV and CDR2 YYDKDF (reference sequence). With V trimmed by 1 base and J by 3 bases, 12 bases remained unmatched. CDR3 length equals 18 residues. In DNA, the CDR3 is TGTGCCACCAGCAGAGTACTTAAAGTAAGCGGGGTCTACAATGAGCAGTTCTTC. Its translation: CATSRVLKVSGVYNEQFF.

This clone was seen only a few times. This chain joins TRBV10-1 and TRBJ1-6; 7 bases are a match to TRBD1. Germline assignment: CDR1 WNHNN and CDR2 SYGVQD (reference sequence). The CDR3 length is 14 residues. The V gene end was trimmed by 7 bases and the J gene end by 8 bases; junction bases not matched to a gene: 8. The CDR3 DNA is TGCGCCAGCAATAGAGACAGGGATCATTCACCCCTCCACTTT. It specifies CASNRDRDHSPLHF.

This chain joins TRBV6-5 and TRBJ2-5; 7 bases are shared with TRBD2. With 6 bases clipped from V and 7 bases from J, the junction kept 8 bases outside the gene matches. Germline V lookup: CDR1 MNHEY, CDR2 SVGAGI. This CDR3 spans 13 amino acids. The CDR3 bases are TGTGCCAGCAGAAGGACGGTAGCGGGGACCCAGTACTTC. Residues: CASRRTVAGTQYF.

The chain carries TRBV4-1 and TRBJ2-5; TRBD1 matches at 7 bases. Per the germline V gene, CDR1 is MGHRA and CDR2 is YSYEKL. The CDR3 sequence is 15 residues long. Trimming took 1 base from V and 1 from J; bases not matched to a gene: 3. CDR3 region: CASSQAGTAQETQYF. The CDR3 DNA follows: TGCGCCAGCAGCCAAGCCGGGACAGCCCAAGAGACCCAGTACTTC.

This clone appeared a few times. The gene calls are TRBV6-1 and TRBJ2-7, with TRBD1 matching over 10 bases. The CDR3 has 14 amino acids. The germline gives CDR1 MNHNS, CDR2 SASEGT. The V gene end was trimmed by 7 bases and the J gene end by 2 bases; junction bases not matched to a gene: 5. The CDR3 DNA reads TGTGCCAGCACTCGACAGGGGGCCACCTACGAGCAGTACTTC. It translates to CASTRQGATYEQYF.

The rearrangement links TRBV7-2 to TRBJ2-3, with TRBD2 matching 11 bases. This CDR3 has 18 residues. The trim removed 2 bases at V and 5 bases at J, leaving 12 bases unmatched. The germline V gene has CDR1 SGHTA and CDR2 FQGNSA. The CDR3 loop reads CASSLKHLGTSGGDTQYF. Written as DNA, the CDR3 is TGTGCCAGCAGCTTAAAACACCTAGGGACTAGCGGTGGAGATACGCAGTATTTT.

The chain has TRBV27 and TRBJ2-6; tentative D call: TRBD1 (7 bases). Trimming removed 2 bases from V and 3 bases from J, with 17 bases in between. Germline V gene data show CDR1 as MNHEY and CDR2 as SMNVEV (reference sequence). This CDR3 comprises 18 residues. The CDR3 DNA reads as TGTGCCAGCAGTTTAGGACTCAGGGGGACTCGTGGGGCCAACGTCCTGACTTTC. Residues: CASSLGLRGTRGANVLTF.

The chain carries TRBV6-6 and TRBJ2-6; D gene uncertain. Germline V lookup: CDR1 MNHNY, CDR2 SVGAGI (reference sequence). The CDR3 totals 14 residues. V gave up 6 bases and J gave up 0 bases, with 6 bases separating them. The CDR3 sequence: CASRFGSGANVLTF. In nucleotides, the CDR3 is TGTGCCAGCAGGTTCGGCTCTGGGGCCAACGTCCTGACTTTC.

This chain joins TRBV19 and TRBJ1-1; D not certain. The CDR3 length is 16 residues. Germline values: CDR1 LNHDA, CDR2 SQIVND (reference sequence). Trimming shortened V by 3 bases and J by 5 bases, and 19 bases separated the two germline ends. Written as DNA, the CDR3 is TGTGCCAGTAGTATGGCCTCGGGGTCGGCGAGAACTGAAGCTTTCTTT. Its protein product is CASSMASGSARTEAFF. Supplemented by reference TRBV19 and TRBJ1-1, the full variable domain reads DGGITQSPKYLFRKEGQNVTLSCEQNLNHDAMYWYRQDPGQGLRLIYYSQIVNDFQKGDIAEGYSVSREKKESFPLTVTSAQKNPTAFYLCASSMASGSARTEAFFGQGTRLTVV.

As for this clone: One junction end disagrees with the germline gene, perhaps due to a read error. This chain connects TRBV7-9 to TRBJ2-3; D is possibly TRBD1 (6 bases). The length of the CDR3 is 16 residues. Germline loops: CDR1 SEHNR, CDR2 FQNEAQ (reference sequence). The CDR3 sequence is CSSRGPPNRGTDTQYF. CDR3 DNA: TGTTCCAGCAGGGGCCCCCCTAACAGGGGCACAGATACGCAGTATTTT. Based on the CDR3 plus reference TRBV7-9 and TRBJ2-3, the full variable domain is DTGVSQNPRHKITKRGQNVTFRCDPISEHNRLYWYRQTLGQGPEFLTYFQNEAQLEKSRLLSDRFSAERPKGSFSTLEIQRTEQGDSAMYLCSSRGPPNRGTDTQYFGPGTRLTVL.

This clone turned up a few times. J is TRBJ2-5 and V is TRBV6-5, with D possibly being TRBD1 (6 bases). CDR3 length equals 13 residues. Germline V gene lookup returns CDR1 MNHEY and CDR2 SVGAGI. Trimming took off 5 bases at V and 3 bases at J, with 10 bases between the two ends. CDR3 protein: CASSRTAEETQYF. The CDR3 DNA sequence: TGTGCCAGCAGTCGGACAGCGGAAGAGACCCAGTACTTC.

The V and J genes are TRBV25-1 and TRBJ1-1, with 7 bases aligning to TRBD1. Germline V gene data show CDR1 as MGHDK and CDR2 as SYGVNS. The CDR3 is 17 residues long. The V and J ends lost 2 bases and 2 bases, in that order; junction bases with no gene match: 11. Written as DNA, the CDR3 is TGTGCCAGCAGTGAACCGCTCGGGACAGTAGGTAACACTGAAGCTTTCTTT. It yields the protein CASSEPLGTVGNTEAFF.

The chain is built from TRBV6-1 and TRBJ1-5; D unclear. Germline CDR1 and CDR2: MNHNS and SASEGT. Trimming took 6 bases from V and 6 from J, leaving 12 bases between them. The CDR3 is made up of 13 amino acids. CDR3 nucleotide sequence: TGTGCCAGCAGCGTAACACAGTCTCAGCCCCAGCATTTT. It is translated as CASSVTQSQPQHF.

The chain has TRBV19 and TRBJ2-5, with D possibly matching TRBD1 (7 bases). V lost 4 bases and J 11 bases, leaving 29 bases between the germline ends. The CDR3 is made up of 17 amino acids. Germline CDR1 is LNHDA and CDR2 is SQIVND (reference sequence). The CDR3 reads CASSSPGLGGTQGEQYF. The CDR3 DNA follows: TGTGCCAGTAGTAGTCCCGGGCTAGGCGGGACCCAGGGGGAGCAGTACTTC.

This clone came up once. The chain's CDR3 is CASSWDGAGSYEQYF. CDR3 sequence (DNA): TGTGCCAGCAGTTGGGATGGAGCGGGGTCCTACGAGCAGTACTTC. V usage is TRBV27 and J usage is TRBJ2-5, with 7 positions matching TRBD2. The DNA end is a closer match to TRBJ2-7, so the J assignment may be wrong. The CDR3 loop spans 15 amino acids. In germline, CDR1 is MNHEY, CDR2 SMNVEV (reference sequence).

The chain carries TRBV5-1 and TRBJ2-1; perhaps TRBD2 as D (6 bases). Germline CDR1 is SGHRS and CDR2 is YFSETQ. The CDR3 spans 12 residues. V was clipped by 3 bases and J by 9 bases, with 10 bases between them. The CDR3 DNA sequence: TGCGCCAGCAGCTCCCCTAGCGTTGAGCAGTTCTTC. This sequence encodes CASSSPSVEQFF.

This chain's CDR3 is CASSSGTSGSKTNEQFF. In DNA, the CDR3 is TGTGCCAGCAGTTCTGGGACTAGCGGGAGTAAAACCAATGAGCAGTTCTTC. The rearrangement links TRBV27 to TRBJ2-1, with TRBD2 matching 14 bases. This CDR3 spans 17 amino acids. Germline assignment: CDR1 MNHEY and CDR2 SMNVEV (reference sequence). V trimming: 4 bases; J trimming: 6 bases; junction bases outside the gene matches: 8.